This T cell receptor (beta chain) is drawn from a study of T-cell memory formation after mild COVID-19. Trimming took 1 base from V and 5 from J, leaving 8 bases between them. Germline V CDR1 and CDR2: SGHTA, FQGTGA. The length of the CDR3 is 13 residues. TCRdb reanalysed the 5' RACE reads using MiXCR and keeps one entry per CDR3 protein. The sample gives 350,000 or so distinct CDR3 sequences, 10% to 15% of which show up once; about 22% is in the top ten. This clonotype turned up a few times. Sequenced material: PBMCs or a T cell subset sorted from them (not recorded which). V usage is TRBV7-3 and J usage is TRBJ2-5; no clear D. This TCR came from a man aged 18-30 years who had mild COVID-19 (a few samples of this study predate the infection). Cell type and time point are not known. The CDR3 reads CASSLNPSETQYF. The CDR3 DNA reads TGTGCCAGCAGCTTAAATCCTAGTGAGACCCAGTACTTC.